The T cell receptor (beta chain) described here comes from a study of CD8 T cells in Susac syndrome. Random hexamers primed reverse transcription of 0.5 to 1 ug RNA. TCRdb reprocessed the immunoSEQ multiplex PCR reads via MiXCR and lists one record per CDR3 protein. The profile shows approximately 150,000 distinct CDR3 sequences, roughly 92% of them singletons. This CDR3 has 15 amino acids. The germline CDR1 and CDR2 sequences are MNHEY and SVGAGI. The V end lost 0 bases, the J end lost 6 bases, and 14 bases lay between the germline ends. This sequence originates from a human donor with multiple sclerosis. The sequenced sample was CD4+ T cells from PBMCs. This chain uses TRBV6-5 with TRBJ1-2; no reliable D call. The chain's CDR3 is CASSYSGLGGDGYTF. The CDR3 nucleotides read TGTGCCAGCAGTTACTCTGGTCTTGGCGGGGATGGCTACACCTTC.